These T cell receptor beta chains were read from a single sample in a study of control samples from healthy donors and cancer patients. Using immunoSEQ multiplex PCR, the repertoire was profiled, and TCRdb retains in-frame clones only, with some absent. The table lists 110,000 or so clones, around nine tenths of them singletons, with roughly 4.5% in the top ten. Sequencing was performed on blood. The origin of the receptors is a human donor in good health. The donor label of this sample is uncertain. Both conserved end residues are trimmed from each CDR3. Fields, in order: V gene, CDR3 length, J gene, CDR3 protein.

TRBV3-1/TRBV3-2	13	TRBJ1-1	ASSQDPGRGAEAF
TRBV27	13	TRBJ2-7	ASSLLPGTLYEQY
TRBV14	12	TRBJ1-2	ASSQDKGVYGYT
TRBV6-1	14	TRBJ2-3	ASSGRTISSTDTQY
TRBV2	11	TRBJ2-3	ASSEGGGDTQY
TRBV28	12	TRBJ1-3	ASLQGAAGNTIY
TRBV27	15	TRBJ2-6	ASSLRRVSSGANVLT
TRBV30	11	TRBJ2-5	AWSPGWGETQY
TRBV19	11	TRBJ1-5	ASSMAEIQPQH
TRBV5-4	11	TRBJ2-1	ASSPRDRREQF
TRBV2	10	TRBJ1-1	ASNRANTEAF
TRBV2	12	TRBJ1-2	ASRGQGARYGYT
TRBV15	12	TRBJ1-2	ATSRQTGDYGYT
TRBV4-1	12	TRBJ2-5	ASSQEGQLETQY
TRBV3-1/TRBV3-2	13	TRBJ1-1	ASSPGSVVYTEAF
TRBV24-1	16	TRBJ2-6	ATSDSREVFSGANVLT
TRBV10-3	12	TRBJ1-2	AISPGTPDYGYT
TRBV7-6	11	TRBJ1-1	ASSLGLSTEAF
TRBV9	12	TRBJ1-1	ASSVGGGVTEAF
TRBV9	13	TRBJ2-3	ASSVGAATPDTQY
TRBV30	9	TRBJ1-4	AWGQGEKLF
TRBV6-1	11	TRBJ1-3	ASSEATLNTIY
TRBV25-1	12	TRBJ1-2	ASSDQGEADGYT
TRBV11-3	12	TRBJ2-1	ASTRGLAGDAKF
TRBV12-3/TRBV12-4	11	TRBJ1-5	ASTPGWAQPQH
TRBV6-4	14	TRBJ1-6	ADPLEALSYNSPLH
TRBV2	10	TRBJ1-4	ASSEFGEILF
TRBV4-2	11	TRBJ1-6	ASSSDRNSPLH
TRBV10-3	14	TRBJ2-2	AIAGTAAGGTGELF
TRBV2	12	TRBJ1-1	ASSETREVTEAF
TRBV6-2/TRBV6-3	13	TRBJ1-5	ASSYFGTGNQPQH
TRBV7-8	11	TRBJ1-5	ATGDRSFQPQH
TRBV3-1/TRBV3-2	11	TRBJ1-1	ASSHLERAEAF
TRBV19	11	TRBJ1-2	ASSISGNYGYT
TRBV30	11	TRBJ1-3	AWSIDRGDTIY
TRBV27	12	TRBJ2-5	ASSLGRGGETQY
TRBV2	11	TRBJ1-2	ASSVRQGNGYT
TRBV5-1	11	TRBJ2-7	ASSPGDHYEQY
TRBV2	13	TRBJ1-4	ASIPRGGANEKLF
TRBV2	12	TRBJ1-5	ASSPTARNQPQH